This entry lists 9 T cell receptor beta chains sequenced from one sample in a study of control samples from healthy donors and cancer patients. Sequencing was performed with immunoSEQ multiplex PCR; in TCRdb, only in-frame clones are kept and a portion is missing. Of 130,000 or so clones in the sample, around nine tenths are singletons; the top ten hold 9% to 13%. Sequenced: blood. These receptors were obtained from a man aged 25-45 years in good health.

The CDR3 DNA is TGTGCTAGTGCTAGGGACACCGACTATGGCTACACCTTC. Amino acids: CASARDTDYGYTF. The chain employs TRBV12-5 and TRBJ1-2; TRBD1 might be the D (6 bases). There are 13 residues in the CDR3. V was cut by 7 bases and J by 3 bases, with 12 bases left in between. In germline, CDR1 is LGHNT, CDR2 FRNRAP.

This clone was seen more than once but under ten times. The genes are TRBV18 and TRBJ1-5; TRBD1 matches at 7 bases. Per the germline V gene, CDR1 is KGHSH and CDR2 is LQKENI. V trimming: 6 bases; J trimming: 3 bases; junction bases outside the gene matches: 5. CDR3 length: 14 amino acids. CDR3: CASSPDRDNQPQHF. CDR3 DNA: TGTGCCAGCTCCCCTGACAGGGACAATCAGCCCCAGCATTTT. The whole variable domain, remainder taken from reference TRBV18 and TRBJ1-5, is NAGVMQNPRHLVRRRGQEARLRCSPMKGHSHVYWYRQLPEEGLKFMVYLQKENIIDESGMPKERFSAEFPKEGPSILRIQQVVRGDSAAYFCASSPDRDNQPQHFGDGTRLSIL.

V gene TRBV4-1 combines with J gene TRBJ1-1, with TRBD1 as a possible D gene (6 bases). Germline lookup yields CDR1 MGHRA and CDR2 YSYEKL. The CDR3 loop spans 16 amino acids. V was clipped by 1 base and J by 4 bases, with 16 bases between them. The CDR3 DNA sequence: TGCGCCAGCAGCCAAGCAATACAGGGCCCGGGCACTGAAGCTTTCTTT. Translation gives CASSQAIQGPGTEAFF.

On this clone itself: Other DNA sequences in this specimen translate into the identical CDR3. The chain is built from TRBV5-1 and TRBJ1-2; D ambiguous. The germline gives CDR1 SGHRS, CDR2 YFSETQ. The CDR3 contains 12 residues. The V and J ends lost 1 base and 3 bases respectively, with 4 bases between them. The CDR3 loop is CASSLTDYGYTF. In nucleotides, the CDR3 is TGCGCCAGCAGCTTGACAGACTATGGCTACACCTTC. The complete variable domain, with remaining parts taken from reference TRBV5-1 and TRBJ1-2, reads KAGVTQTPRYLIKTRGQQVTLSCSPISGHRSVSWYQQTPGQGLQFLFEYFSETQRNKGNFPGRFSGRQFSNSRSEMNVSTLELGDSALYLCASSLTDYGYTFGSGTRLTVV.

The chain carries TRBV7-9 and TRBJ1-6, with TRBD1 as a possible D gene (6 bases). CDR1 is SEHNR, CDR2 FQNEAQ, per germline (reference sequence). The CDR3 contains 18 residues. The V end lost 0 bases, the J end lost 4 bases, and 16 bases lay between the germline ends. This chain's CDR3 is CASSLARGFRPYNSPLHF. DNA for the CDR3: TGTGCCAGCAGCTTAGCCAGGGGCTTTAGGCCGTATAATTCACCCCTCCACTTT.

V usage is TRBV19 and J usage is TRBJ1-3; D is possibly TRBD1 (5 bases). Per germline, CDR1 LNHDA and CDR2 SQIVND (reference sequence). Deletions cut 2 bases from V and 4 bases from J, with 9 bases between. The CDR3 has 14 amino acids. The CDR3 region is CASSITGRGNTIYF. CDR3 nucleotides: TGTGCCAGTAGTATAACGGGGCGAGGAAACACCATATATTTT.

The V call is TRBV2, the J call TRBJ1-3, with D hard to call. Per the germline V gene, CDR1 is SNHLY and CDR2 is FYNNEI. V was cut by 7 bases and J by 3 bases, with 19 bases left in between. The CDR3 loop spans 16 amino acids. The CDR3 coding sequence is TGTGCCAGCACTAGGATGGTCAATCTCTTTGGAAACACCATATATTTT. It specifies CASTRMVNLFGNTIYF. The variable domain in full, completed from reference TRBV2 and TRBJ1-3, reads EPEVTQTPSHQVTQMGQEVILRCVPISNHLYFYWYRQILGQKVEFLVSFYNNEISEKSEIFDDQFSVERPDGSNFTLKIRSTKLEDSAMYFCASTRMVNLFGNTIYFGEGSWLTVV.

CDR3 DNA: TGTGCCAGCAGCCTCAGGGACGGCCCGGATACGCAGTATTTT. This encodes CASSLRDGPDTQYF. The chain links TRBV3-1 (or the pseudogene TRBV3-2) to TRBJ2-3; the D gene could be TRBD1 or TRBD2 (5 bases each). The germline gives CDR1 LGHDT, CDR2 YNNKEL (reference sequence). The V end lost 4 bases, the J end lost 6 bases, and 14 bases lay between the germline ends. CDR3 length equals 14 residues.

The chain recombines TRBV11-3 with TRBJ2-2, with D uncertain. Deletions cut 2 bases from V and 2 bases from J, with 0 bases between. The CDR3 is 12 amino acids. Germline loops: CDR1 SGHNT, CDR2 YENEEA. CDR3 loop: CASSLNTGELFF. CDR3 DNA sequence: TGTGCCAGCAGCTTAAACACCGGGGAGCTGTTTTTT.